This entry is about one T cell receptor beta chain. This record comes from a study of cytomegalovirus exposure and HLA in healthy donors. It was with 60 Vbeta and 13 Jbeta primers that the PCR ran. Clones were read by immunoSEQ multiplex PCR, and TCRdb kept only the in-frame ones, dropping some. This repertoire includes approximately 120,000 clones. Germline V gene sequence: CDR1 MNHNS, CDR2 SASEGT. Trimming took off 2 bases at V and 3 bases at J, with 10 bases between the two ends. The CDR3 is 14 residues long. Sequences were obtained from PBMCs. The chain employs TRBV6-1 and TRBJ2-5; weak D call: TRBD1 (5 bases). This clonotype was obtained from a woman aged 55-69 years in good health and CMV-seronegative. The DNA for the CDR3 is TGTGCCAGCAGTGAATGGGGCAGGAAAGAGACCCAGTACTTC. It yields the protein CASSEWGRKETQYF.